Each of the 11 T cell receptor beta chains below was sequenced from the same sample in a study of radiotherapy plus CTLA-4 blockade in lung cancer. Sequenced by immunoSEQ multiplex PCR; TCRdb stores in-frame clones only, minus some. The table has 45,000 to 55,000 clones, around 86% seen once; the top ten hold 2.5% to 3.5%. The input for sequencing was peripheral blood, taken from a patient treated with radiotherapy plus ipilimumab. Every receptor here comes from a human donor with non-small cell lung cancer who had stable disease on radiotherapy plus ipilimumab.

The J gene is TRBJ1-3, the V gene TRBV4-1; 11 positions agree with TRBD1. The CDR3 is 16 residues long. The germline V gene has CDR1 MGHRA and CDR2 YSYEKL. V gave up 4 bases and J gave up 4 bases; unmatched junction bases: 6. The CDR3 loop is CASSLGQGAAGNTIYF. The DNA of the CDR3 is TGCGCCAGCAGCCTCGGACAGGGGGCGGCGGGAAACACCATATATTTT.

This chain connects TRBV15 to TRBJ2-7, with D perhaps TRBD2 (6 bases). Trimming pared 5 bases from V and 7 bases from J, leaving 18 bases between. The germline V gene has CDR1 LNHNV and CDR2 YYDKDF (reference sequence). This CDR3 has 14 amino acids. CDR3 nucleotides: TGTGCCACCAGCCCCCTCAGGGCCGCGGGGGAGCAGTACTTC. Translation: CATSPLRAAGEQYF. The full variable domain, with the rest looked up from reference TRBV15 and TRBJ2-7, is DAMVIQNPRYQVTQFGKPVTLSCSQTLNHNVMYWYQQKSSQAPKLLFHYYDKDFNNEADTPDNFQSRRPNTSFCFLDIRSPGLGDTAMYLCATSPLRAAGEQYFGPGTRLTVT.

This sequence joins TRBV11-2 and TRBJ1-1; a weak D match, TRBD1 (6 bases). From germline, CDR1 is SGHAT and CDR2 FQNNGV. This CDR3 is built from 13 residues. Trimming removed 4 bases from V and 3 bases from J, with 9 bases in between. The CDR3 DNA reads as TGTGCCAGCAGCTCGACAGGCTACACTGAAGCTTTCTTT. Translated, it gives CASSSTGYTEAFF. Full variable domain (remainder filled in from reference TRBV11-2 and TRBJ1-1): EAGVAQSPRYKIIEKRQSVAFWCNPISGHATLYWYQQILGQGPKLLIQFQNNGVVDDSQLPKDRFSAERLKGVDSTLKIQPAKLEDSAVYLCASSSTGYTEAFFGQGTRLTVV.

CDR3 amino acids: CASSESWSTGELFF. The CDR3 DNA sequence: TGCGCCAGCAGTGAGTCTTGGAGCACCGGGGAGCTGTTTTTT. The chain is built from TRBV10-1 and TRBJ2-2; D remains ambiguous. Trimming took off 0 bases at V and 4 bases at J, with 6 bases between the two ends. Germline V gene data show CDR1 as WNHNN and CDR2 as SYGVQD (reference sequence). The CDR3 covers 14 residues.

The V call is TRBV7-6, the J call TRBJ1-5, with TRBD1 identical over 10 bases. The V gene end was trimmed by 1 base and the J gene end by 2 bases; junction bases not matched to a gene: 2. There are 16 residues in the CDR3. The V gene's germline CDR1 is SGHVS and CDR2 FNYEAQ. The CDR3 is CASSLGTGGGNQPQHF. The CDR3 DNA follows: TGTGCCAGCAGCTTAGGGACAGGGGGAGGCAATCAGCCCCAGCATTTT.

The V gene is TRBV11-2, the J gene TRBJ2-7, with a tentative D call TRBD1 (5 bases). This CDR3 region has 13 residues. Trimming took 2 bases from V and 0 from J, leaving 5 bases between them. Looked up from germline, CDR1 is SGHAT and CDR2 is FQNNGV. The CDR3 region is CASSLQGSYEQYF. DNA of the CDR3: TGTGCCAGCAGCTTACAGGGCTCCTACGAGCAGTACTTC.

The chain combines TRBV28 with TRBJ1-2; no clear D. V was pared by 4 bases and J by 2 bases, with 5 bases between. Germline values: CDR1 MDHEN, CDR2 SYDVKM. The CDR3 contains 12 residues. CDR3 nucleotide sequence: TGTGCCAGCAGTTACAGCAACTATGGCTACACCTTC. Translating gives CASSYSNYGYTF.

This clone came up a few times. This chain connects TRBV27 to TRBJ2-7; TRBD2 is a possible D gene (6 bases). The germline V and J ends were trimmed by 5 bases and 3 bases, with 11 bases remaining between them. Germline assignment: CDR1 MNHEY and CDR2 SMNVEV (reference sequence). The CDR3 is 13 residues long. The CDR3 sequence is CASSLTGDYEQYF. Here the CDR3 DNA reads TGTGCCAGCAGTCTAACGGGAGACTACGAGCAGTACTTC.

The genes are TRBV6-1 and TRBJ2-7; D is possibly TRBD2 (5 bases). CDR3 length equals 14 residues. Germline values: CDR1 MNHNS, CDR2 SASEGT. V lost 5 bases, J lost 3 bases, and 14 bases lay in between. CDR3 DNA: TGTGCCAGCAGTAGCGTTCCCGAGGGCTACGAGCAGTACTTC. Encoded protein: CASSSVPEGYEQYF.

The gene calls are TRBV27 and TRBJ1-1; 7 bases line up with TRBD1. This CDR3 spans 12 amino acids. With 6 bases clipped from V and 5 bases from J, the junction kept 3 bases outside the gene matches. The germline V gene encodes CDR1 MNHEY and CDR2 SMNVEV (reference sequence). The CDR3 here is CASRTGWTEAFF. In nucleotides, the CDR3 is TGTGCCAGCAGGACAGGGTGGACTGAAGCTTTCTTT.

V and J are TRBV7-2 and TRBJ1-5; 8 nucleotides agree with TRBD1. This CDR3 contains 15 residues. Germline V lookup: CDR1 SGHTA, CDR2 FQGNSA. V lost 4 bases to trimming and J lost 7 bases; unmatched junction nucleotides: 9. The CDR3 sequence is CASSSATGAGQPQHF. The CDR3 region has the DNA TGTGCCAGCAGCTCCGCGACAGGGGCAGGGCAGCCCCAGCATTTT.